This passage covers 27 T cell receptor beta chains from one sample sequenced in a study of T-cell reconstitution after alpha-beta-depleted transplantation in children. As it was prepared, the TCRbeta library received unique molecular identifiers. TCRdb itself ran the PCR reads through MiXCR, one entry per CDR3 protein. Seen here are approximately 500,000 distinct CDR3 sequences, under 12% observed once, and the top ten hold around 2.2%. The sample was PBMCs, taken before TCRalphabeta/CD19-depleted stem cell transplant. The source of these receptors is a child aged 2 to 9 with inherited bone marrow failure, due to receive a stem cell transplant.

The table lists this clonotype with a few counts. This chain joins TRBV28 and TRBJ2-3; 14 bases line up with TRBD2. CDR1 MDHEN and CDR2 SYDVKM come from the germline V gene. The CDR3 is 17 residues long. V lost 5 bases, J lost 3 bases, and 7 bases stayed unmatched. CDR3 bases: TGTGCCAGCAGTCCATCGGGACTAGCGGGAGCGACAGATACGCAGTATTTT. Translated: CASSPSGLAGATDTQYF.

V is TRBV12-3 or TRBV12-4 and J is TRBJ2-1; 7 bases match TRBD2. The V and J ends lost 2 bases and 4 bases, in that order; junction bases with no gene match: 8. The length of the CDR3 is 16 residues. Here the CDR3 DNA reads TGTGCCAGCAGTTTACTAGCGGCCATGACATACAATGAGCAGTTCTTC. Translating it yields CASSLLAAMTYNEQFF.

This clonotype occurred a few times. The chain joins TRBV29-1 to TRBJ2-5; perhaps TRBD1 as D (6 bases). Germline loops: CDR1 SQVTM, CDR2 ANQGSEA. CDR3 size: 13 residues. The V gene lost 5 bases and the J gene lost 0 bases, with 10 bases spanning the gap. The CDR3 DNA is TGCAGCGTTCTGGGGACAAACCAAGAGACCCAGTACTTC. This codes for CSVLGTNQETQYF.

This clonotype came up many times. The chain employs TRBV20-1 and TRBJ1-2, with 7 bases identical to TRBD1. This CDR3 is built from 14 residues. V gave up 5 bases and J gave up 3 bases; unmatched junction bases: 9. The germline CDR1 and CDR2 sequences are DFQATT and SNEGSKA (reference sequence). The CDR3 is CSAGTGVMDYGYTF. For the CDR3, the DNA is TGCAGTGCTGGCACAGGGGTTATGGACTATGGCTACACCTTC.

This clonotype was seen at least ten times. This CDR3 reads CASSRKDRVNTEAFF. The CDR3 DNA reads as TGCGCCAGCAGCCGGAAAGACAGGGTGAACACTGAAGCTTTCTTT. J is TRBJ1-1 and V is TRBV5-1; 7 nucleotides line up with TRBD1. Germline V gives CDR1 SGHRS, CDR2 YFSETQ. This CDR3 has 15 amino acids. J was trimmed by 0 bases and V by 4 bases; bases with no gene match: 6. The whole variable domain, remainder taken from reference TRBV5-1 and TRBJ1-1, is KAGVTQTPRYLIKTRGQQVTLSCSPISGHRSVSWYQQTPGQGLQFLFEYFSETQRNKGNFPGRFSGRQFSNSRSEMNVSTLELGDSALYLCASSRKDRVNTEAFFGQGTRLTVV.

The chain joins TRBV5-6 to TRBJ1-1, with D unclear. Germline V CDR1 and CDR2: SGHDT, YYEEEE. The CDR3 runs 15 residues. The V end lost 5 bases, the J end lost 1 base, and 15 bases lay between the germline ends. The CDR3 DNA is TGTGCCAGCAGGTCATCCGCGCACGCGAACACTGAAGCTTTCTTT. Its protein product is CASRSSAHANTEAFF.

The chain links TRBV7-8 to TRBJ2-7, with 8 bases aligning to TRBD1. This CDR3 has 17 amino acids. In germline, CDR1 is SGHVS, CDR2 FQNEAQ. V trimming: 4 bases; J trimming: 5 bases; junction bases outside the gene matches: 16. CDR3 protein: CASSSIRPGQASHEQYF. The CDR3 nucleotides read TGTGCCAGCAGCTCAATCAGACCGGGACAGGCGAGCCACGAGCAGTACTTC.

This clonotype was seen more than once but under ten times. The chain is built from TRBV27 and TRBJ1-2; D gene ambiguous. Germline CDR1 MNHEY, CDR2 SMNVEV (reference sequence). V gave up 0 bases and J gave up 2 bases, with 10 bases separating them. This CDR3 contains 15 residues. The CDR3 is CASSLSRGFNYGYTF. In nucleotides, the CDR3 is TGTGCCAGCAGTTTATCTCGGGGATTCAACTATGGCTACACCTTC.

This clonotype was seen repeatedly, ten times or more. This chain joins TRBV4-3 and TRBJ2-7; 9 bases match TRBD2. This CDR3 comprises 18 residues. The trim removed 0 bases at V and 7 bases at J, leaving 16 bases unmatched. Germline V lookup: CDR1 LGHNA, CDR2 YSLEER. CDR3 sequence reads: CASSQEPLWREGRGEQYF. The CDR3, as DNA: TGCGCCAGCAGCCAAGAGCCCCTGTGGCGGGAGGGCCGGGGGGAGCAGTACTTC.

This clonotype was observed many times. The CDR3 nucleotides read TGCGCCAGCAGGACCGGCAGGGGTCCCGTGGACACTGAAGCTTTCTTT. This sequence encodes CASRTGRGPVDTEAFF. The chain links TRBV5-1 to TRBJ1-1, with D maybe TRBD1 (6 bases). Germline V gene lookup returns CDR1 SGHRS and CDR2 YFSETQ. There are 16 residues in the CDR3. V dropped 5 bases and J dropped 3 bases, with 20 bases sitting between them.

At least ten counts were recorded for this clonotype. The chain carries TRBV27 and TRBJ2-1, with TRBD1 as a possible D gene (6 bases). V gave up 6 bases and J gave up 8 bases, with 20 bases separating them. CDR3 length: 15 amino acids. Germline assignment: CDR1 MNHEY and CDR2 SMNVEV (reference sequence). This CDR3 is CASSAISAPGDEQFF. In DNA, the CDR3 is TGTGCCAGCAGCGCAATTAGTGCGCCAGGGGATGAGCAGTTCTTC.

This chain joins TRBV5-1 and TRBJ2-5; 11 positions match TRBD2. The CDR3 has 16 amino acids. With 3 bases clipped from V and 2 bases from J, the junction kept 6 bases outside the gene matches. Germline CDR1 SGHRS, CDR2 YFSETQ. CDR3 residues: CASSSLAGGLQETQYF. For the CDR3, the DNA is TGCGCCAGCAGCTCATTAGCGGGAGGGCTGCAAGAGACCCAGTACTTC.

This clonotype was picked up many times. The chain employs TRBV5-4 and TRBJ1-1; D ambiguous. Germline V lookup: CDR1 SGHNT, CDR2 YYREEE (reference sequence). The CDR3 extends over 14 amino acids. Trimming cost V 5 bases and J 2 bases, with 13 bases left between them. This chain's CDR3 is CASREARGNTEAFF. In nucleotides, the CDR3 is TGTGCCAGCAGAGAGGCCCGGGGAAACACTGAAGCTTTCTTT.

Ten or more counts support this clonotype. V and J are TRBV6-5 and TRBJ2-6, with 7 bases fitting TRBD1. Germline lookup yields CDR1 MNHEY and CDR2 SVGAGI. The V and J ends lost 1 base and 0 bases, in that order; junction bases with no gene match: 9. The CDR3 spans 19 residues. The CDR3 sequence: CASSYWSRQGPSGANVLTF. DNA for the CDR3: TGTGCCAGCAGTTACTGGTCACGACAGGGCCCCTCTGGGGCCAACGTCCTGACTTTC.

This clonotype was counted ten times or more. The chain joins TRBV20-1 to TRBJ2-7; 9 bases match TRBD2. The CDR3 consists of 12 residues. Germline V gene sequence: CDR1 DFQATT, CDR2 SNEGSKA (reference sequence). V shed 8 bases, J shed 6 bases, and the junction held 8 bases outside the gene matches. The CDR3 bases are TGCAGTCCTTATAGCGGGAGACGCGAGCAGTACTTC. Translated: CSPYSGRREQYF.

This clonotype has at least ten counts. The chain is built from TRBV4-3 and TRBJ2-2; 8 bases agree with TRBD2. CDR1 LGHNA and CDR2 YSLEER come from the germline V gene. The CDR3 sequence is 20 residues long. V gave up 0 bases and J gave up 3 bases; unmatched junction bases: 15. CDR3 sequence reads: CASSQDPSGSSGGDTGELFF. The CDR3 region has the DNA TGCGCCAGCAGCCAAGATCCAAGCGGGAGTTCGGGAGGGGACACCGGGGAGCTGTTTTTT.

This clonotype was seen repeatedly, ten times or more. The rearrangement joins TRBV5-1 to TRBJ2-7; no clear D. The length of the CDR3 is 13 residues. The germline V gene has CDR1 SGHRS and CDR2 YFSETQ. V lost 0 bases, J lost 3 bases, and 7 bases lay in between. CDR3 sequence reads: CASSLATFYEQYF. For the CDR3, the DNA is TGCGCCAGCAGCTTGGCCACATTCTACGAGCAGTACTTC.

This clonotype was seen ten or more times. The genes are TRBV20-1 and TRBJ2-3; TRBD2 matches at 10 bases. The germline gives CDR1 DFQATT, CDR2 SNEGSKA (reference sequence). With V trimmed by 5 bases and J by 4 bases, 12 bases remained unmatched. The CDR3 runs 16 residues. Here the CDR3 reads CSAGPITSGKSDTQYF. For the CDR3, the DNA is TGCAGTGCTGGCCCTATTACTAGCGGGAAATCAGATACGCAGTATTTT.

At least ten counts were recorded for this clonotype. The CDR3 sequence is CASSRNLGHNREQFF. The CDR3 DNA reads as TGTGCCAGCAGCCGGAACTTGGGCCACAACCGTGAGCAGTTCTTC. The chain employs TRBV5-5 and TRBJ2-1, with unresolved D. The germline CDR1 and CDR2 sequences are SGHKS and YYEKEE (reference sequence). V lost 4 bases, J lost 9 bases, and 20 bases lay in between. This CDR3 has 15 amino acids.

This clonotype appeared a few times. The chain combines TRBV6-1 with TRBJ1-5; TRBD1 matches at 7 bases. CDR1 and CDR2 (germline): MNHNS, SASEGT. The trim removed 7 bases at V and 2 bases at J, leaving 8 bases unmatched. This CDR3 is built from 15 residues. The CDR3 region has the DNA TGTGCCAGCAAGACAGGGTGGTTTGGCAATCAGCCCCAGCATTTT. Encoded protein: CASKTGWFGNQPQHF.

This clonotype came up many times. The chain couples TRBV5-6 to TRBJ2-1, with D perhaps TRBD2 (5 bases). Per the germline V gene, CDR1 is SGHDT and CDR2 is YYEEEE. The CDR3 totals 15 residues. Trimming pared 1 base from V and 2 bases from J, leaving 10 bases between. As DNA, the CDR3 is TGTGCCAGCAGCTTGAGGTCTAGCACCTACAATGAGCAGTTCTTC. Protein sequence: CASSLRSSTYNEQFF.

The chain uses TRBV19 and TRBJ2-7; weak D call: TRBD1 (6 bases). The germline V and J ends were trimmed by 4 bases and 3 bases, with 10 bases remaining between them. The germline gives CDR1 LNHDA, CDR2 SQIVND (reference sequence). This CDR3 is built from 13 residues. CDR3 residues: CASSTSGVYEQYF. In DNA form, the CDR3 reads TGTGCCAGTAGTACCTCAGGGGTCTACGAGCAGTACTTC.

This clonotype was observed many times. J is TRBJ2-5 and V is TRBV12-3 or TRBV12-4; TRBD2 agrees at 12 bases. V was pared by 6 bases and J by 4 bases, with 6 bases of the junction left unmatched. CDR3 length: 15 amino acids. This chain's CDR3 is CASSLGLAGPETQYF. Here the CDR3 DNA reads TGTGCCAGCAGCCTAGGACTAGCGGGACCAGAGACCCAGTACTTC.

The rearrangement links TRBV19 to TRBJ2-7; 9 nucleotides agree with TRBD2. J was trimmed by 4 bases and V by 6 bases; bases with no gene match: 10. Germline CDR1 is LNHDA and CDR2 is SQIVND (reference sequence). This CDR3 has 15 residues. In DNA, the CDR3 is TGTGCCAGTAGCCCGACCAGGACTAGCGAATACGAGCAGTACTTC. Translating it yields CASSPTRTSEYEQYF. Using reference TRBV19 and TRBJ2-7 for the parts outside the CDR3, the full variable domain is DGGITQSPKYLFRKEGQNVTLSCEQNLNHDAMYWYRQDPGQGLRLIYYSQIVNDFQKGDIAEGYSVSREKKESFPLTVTSAQKNPTAFYLCASSPTRTSEYEQYFGPGTRLTVT.

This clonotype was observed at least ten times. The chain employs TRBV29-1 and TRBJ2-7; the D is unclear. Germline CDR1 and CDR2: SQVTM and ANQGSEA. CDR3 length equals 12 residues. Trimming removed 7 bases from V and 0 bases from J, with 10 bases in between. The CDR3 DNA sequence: TGCAGCGGTTCCGGCGTCTCCTACGAGCAGTACTTC. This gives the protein CSGSGVSYEQYF.

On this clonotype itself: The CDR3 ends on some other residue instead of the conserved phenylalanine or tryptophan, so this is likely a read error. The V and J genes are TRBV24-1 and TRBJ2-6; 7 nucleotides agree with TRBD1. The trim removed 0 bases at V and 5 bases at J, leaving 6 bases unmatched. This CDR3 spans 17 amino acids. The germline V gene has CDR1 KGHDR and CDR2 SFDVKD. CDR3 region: CATSDLPSTGRANVLTS. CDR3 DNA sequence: TGTGCCACCAGTGATTTGCCCTCGACAGGGAGGGCCAACGTCCTGACTTCC.

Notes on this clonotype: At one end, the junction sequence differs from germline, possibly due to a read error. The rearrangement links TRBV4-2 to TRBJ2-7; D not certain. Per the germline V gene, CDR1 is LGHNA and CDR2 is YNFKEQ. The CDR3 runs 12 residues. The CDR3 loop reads CARSPDGYEQYF. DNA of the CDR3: TGTGCCAGGAGCCCCGACGGCTACGAGCAGTACTTC.